Sequencing of this T cell receptor (beta chain) was carried out in a study of TIL therapy for anti-PD-1-resistant metastatic lung cancer. The libraries were made with immunoSEQ v3. Libraries were prepared by immunoSEQ multiplex PCR; TCRdb keeps only in-frame clonotypes and omits some of them. The sample yields about 12,000 clones, over 70% seen once. The time point: pre-treatment sample, taken before nivolumab and TIL therapy. Trimming cost V 3 bases and J 6 bases, with 16 bases left between them. This CDR3 comprises 15 residues. Germline CDR1 reads LGHNA; CDR2 reads YNFKEQ. The source is a person aged 25-85 years with non-small cell lung cancer. This chain joins TRBV4-2 and TRBJ2-3; no reliable D call. The sample was blood, taken at baseline. This CDR3 is CASSQMDADGDTQYF. For the CDR3, the DNA is TGTGCCAGCAGCCAGATGGACGCCGACGGGGATACGCAGTATTTT.